The 23 T cell receptor beta chains reported below all come from one sample, sequenced in a study of T cells after yellow fever vaccination. Each CDR3 protein gets one entry after TCRdb re-called the 5' RACE reads with MiXCR. Of 150,000 to 200,000 distinct CDR3 sequences in the sample, 6% to 7.5% were seen once. The source was CD4+ T cells sorted from PBMCs, collected 5 days after the first yellow fever vaccination. These receptors were obtained from a man aged 18 to 35 who received the YFV17D yellow fever vaccine.

This clonotype was counted ten times or more. The CDR3 is CASSSPPVGEQFF. The DNA for the CDR3 is TGTGCCAGCAGCTCCCCCCCGGTCGGTGAGCAGTTCTTC. V is TRBV7-2 and J is TRBJ2-1, with unresolved D. The CDR3 sequence is 13 residues long. The V gene lost 4 bases and the J gene lost 9 bases, with 13 bases spanning the gap. CDR1 SGHTA and CDR2 FQGNSA come from the germline V gene.

This clonotype was observed a handful of times. The rearrangement joins TRBV6-1 to TRBJ2-3, with TRBD2 matching 11 bases. This CDR3 region has 18 residues. V dropped 6 bases and J dropped 1; count of bases not matched to a gene: 12. CDR1 is MNHNS and CDR2 is SASEGT in the germline V gene. The CDR3 sequence is CASRELAGVPQGTDTQYF. The DNA of the CDR3 is TGTGCCAGCAGGGAACTAGCGGGGGTTCCCCAGGGCACAGATACGCAGTATTTT.

This clonotype was counted many times. Here the CDR3 DNA reads TGTGCCAGCACCCGAGGACAGGGGTACAATGAGCAGTTCTTC. Translating gives CASTRGQGYNEQFF. This chain uses TRBV28 with TRBJ2-1; 9 bases map to TRBD1. V gave up 7 bases and J gave up 4 bases; unmatched junction bases: 5. From germline, CDR1 is MDHEN and CDR2 SYDVKM. The CDR3 is made up of 14 amino acids.

The rearrangement links TRBV9 to TRBJ2-3; D may correspond to TRBD1 or TRBD2 (6 bases each). Germline loops: CDR1 SGDLS, CDR2 YYNGEE. V was cut by 3 bases and J by 1 base, with 12 bases left in between. The CDR3 runs 15 residues. The CDR3 DNA reads TGTGCCAGCAGCGCCGGGGGCGGGGGCACAGATACGCAGTATTTT. This gives the protein CASSAGGGGTDTQYF.

This clonotype was seen ten or more times. This chain links TRBV20-1 with TRBJ1-2, with 10 bases lining up with TRBD1. Looked up from germline, CDR1 is DFQATT and CDR2 is SNEGSKA (reference sequence). With V trimmed by 5 bases and J by 5 bases, 11 bases remained unmatched. The CDR3 consists of 15 residues. CDR3 bases: TGCAGTGCTCGTCCCGGGACAGGGGAGGGGTATGGCTACACCTTC. Its protein product is CSARPGTGEGYGYTF.

This clonotype was seen ten or more times. This chain joins TRBV4-2 and TRBJ2-2, with 8 bases identical to TRBD2. Losses at the gene ends were 4 bases for V and 7 bases for J; bases not matched to a gene: 8. Germline lookup yields CDR1 LGHNA and CDR2 YNFKEQ. The CDR3 has 15 amino acids. CDR3 amino acids: CASSPAGGVHGELFF. The CDR3 region has the DNA TGTGCCAGCAGCCCCGCCGGGGGGGTACACGGGGAGCTGTTTTTT.

This clonotype was counted ten times or more. The chain couples TRBV5-1 to TRBJ1-1; possibly TRBD1 for D (5 bases). The CDR3 consists of 15 residues. V lost 4 bases and J 3 bases, leaving 16 bases between the germline ends. The germline V gene encodes CDR1 SGHRS and CDR2 YFSETQ. The CDR3, as DNA: TGCGCCAGCAGCCCTGGAGCTTCAGGGTACACTGAAGCTTTCTTT. It translates to CASSPGASGYTEAFF.

This clonotype is a singleton in its sample. The J gene is TRBJ2-1, the V gene TRBV6-2 or TRBV6-3; D perhaps matches TRBD1 (6 bases). Germline V gene sequence: CDR1 MNHEY, CDR2 SVGEGT. V was clipped by 8 bases and J by 4 bases, with 24 bases between them. This CDR3 has 17 amino acids. CDR3 in amino acids: CASWRDVGHLSYNEQFF. The CDR3 DNA is TGTGCCAGCTGGCGAGACGTGGGACACCTCTCGTACAATGAGCAGTTCTTC.

This clonotype has a count of ten or more. The chain is built from TRBV5-4 and TRBJ2-1, with D maybe TRBD2 (6 bases). The germline V gene encodes CDR1 SGHNT and CDR2 YYREEE (reference sequence). The V gene lost 5 bases and the J gene lost 4 bases, with 16 bases spanning the gap. This CDR3 comprises 15 residues. CDR3 sequence: CASRLGVAEYNEQFF. The CDR3, as DNA: TGTGCCAGCAGATTAGGGGTAGCGGAGTACAATGAGCAGTTCTTC.

This clonotype was found many times. The V and J genes are TRBV21-1 and TRBJ1-2. TRBV21-1 is assigned pseudogene status. The CDR3 is made up of 14 amino acids. CDR3: CASSKSRTPCGYTF. The CDR3 DNA reads as TGTGCCAGCAGCAAAAGCCGGACCCCGTGTGGCTACACCTTC.

This clonotype occurred a few times. The CDR3 region is CSAVERRRAGIEQYF. The DNA for the CDR3 is TGCAGTGCCGTAGAACGTCGGCGGGCCGGGATCGAGCAGTACTTC. The V and J genes are TRBV20-1 and TRBJ2-7, with D perhaps TRBD2 (5 bases). CDR3 length: 15 residues. Trimming removed 6 bases from V and 6 bases from J, with 24 bases in between. Per the germline V gene, CDR1 is DFQATT and CDR2 is SNEGSKA (reference sequence).

The chain is built from TRBV6-5 and TRBJ2-7; D remains ambiguous. The germline V gene encodes CDR1 MNHEY and CDR2 SVGAGI. V lost 7 bases and J 2 bases, leaving 9 bases between the germline ends. The CDR3 has 12 amino acids. This chain's CDR3 is CASKPMPYEQYV. The CDR3 DNA is TGTGCCAGCAAACCGATGCCCTACGAGCAGTACGTC.

The rearrangement links TRBV19 to TRBJ2-7; the D is unclear. Germline CDR1 and CDR2: LNHDA and SQIVND (reference sequence). V was cut by 6 bases and J by 0 bases, with 6 bases left in between. CDR3 size: 12 residues. The CDR3 here is CASSAHSYEQYF. The CDR3 DNA reads as TGTGCCAGTAGCGCCCACTCCTACGAGCAGTACTTC.

The genes are TRBV7-2 and TRBJ1-1; D remains ambiguous. The CDR3 contains 12 residues. The germline V gene has CDR1 SGHTA and CDR2 FQGNSA. Trimming removed 7 bases from V and 2 bases from J, with 8 bases in between. CDR3: CASTPSNTEAFF. CDR3 DNA: TGTGCCAGCACCCCTTCAAACACTGAAGCTTTCTTT. The full variable domain, with the rest looked up from reference TRBV7-2 and TRBJ1-1, is GAGVSQSPSNKVTEKGKDVELRCDPISGHTALYWYRQSLGQGLEFLIYFQGNSAPDKSGLPSDRFSAERTGGSVSTLTIQRTQQEDSAVYLCASTPSNTEAFFGQGTRLTVV.

The rearrangement uses TRBV15 and TRBJ1-1; D possibly corresponds to TRBD1 (5 bases). Germline V lookup: CDR1 LNHNV, CDR2 YYDKDF (reference sequence). The length of the CDR3 is 15 residues. The V end lost 0 bases, the J end lost 5 bases, and 13 bases lay between the germline ends. This CDR3 reads CATSRDPGPGTEAFF. CDR3 in DNA: TGTGCCACCAGCAGAGATCCGGGGCCGGGGACTGAAGCTTTCTTT.

This chain uses TRBV2 with TRBJ2-7; D gene ambiguous. Germline CDR1 reads SNHLY; CDR2 reads FYNNEI. This CDR3 comprises 12 residues. With 6 bases removed from V and 5 bases from J, the gap between germline ends came to 11 bases. The CDR3 DNA reads TGTGCCAGCAGAAAGACAAGCCACGAGCAGTACTTC. Protein product: CASRKTSHEQYF.

This clonotype was picked up many times. The chain employs TRBV6-5 and TRBJ1-3, with unresolved D. With 5 bases removed from V and 4 bases from J, the gap between germline ends came to 3 bases. Germline CDR1 MNHEY, CDR2 SVGAGI. The length of the CDR3 is 11 residues. CDR3 coding DNA: TGTGCCAGCAGTCAGGGAAACACCATATATTTT. As protein: CASSQGNTIYF.

In its sample, this clonotype was seen many times. The chain has TRBV5-1 and TRBJ2-7, with D perhaps given as TRBD1 or TRBD2 (5 bases each). There are 16 residues in the CDR3. Germline CDR1 is SGHRS and CDR2 is YFSETQ. V gave up 0 bases and J gave up 2 bases, with 15 bases separating them. DNA for the CDR3: TGCGCCAGCAGCTTGGGTTCCCACAGAGGGGCCTACGAGCAGTACTTC. It is translated as CASSLGSHRGAYEQYF.

This clonotype was seen a few times. V gene TRBV10-3 combines with J gene TRBJ1-5; tentatively, D is TRBD1 (6 bases). The V end was cut by 2 bases, the J end by 9 bases, with 14 bases between. Per germline, CDR1 ENHRY and CDR2 SYGVKD. The CDR3 has 14 residues. CDR3 in amino acids: CAISETDGGGPQHF. As DNA, the CDR3 is TGTGCCATCAGTGAGACAGACGGGGGCGGGCCCCAGCATTTT.

Concerning this clonotype itself: This may come from a read error, since a much larger clone is one base off. The chain has TRBV6-1 and TRBJ2-3; the D gene is possibly TRBD1 (5 bases). There are 13 residues in the CDR3. CDR1 is MNHNS and CDR2 is SASEGT in the germline V gene. The DNA for the CDR3 is TGTGCCAGCAGAGGGGCGGCTACAGATATGCAGTATTTT. Protein: CASRGAATDMQYF.

This clonotype was detected many times. J is TRBJ2-3 and V is TRBV29-1; 9 positions match TRBD2. CDR1 is SQVTM, CDR2 ANQGSEA, per germline. V dropped 3 bases and J dropped 5; count of bases not matched to a gene: 9. The CDR3 extends over 15 amino acids. In DNA, the CDR3 is TGCAGCGTTGACCCTGTGGCGGGGGGGCAAGATACGCAGTATTTT. This gives the protein CSVDPVAGGQDTQYF.

This clonotype was picked up many times. The V gene is TRBV5-1, the J gene TRBJ1-6, with 9 bases identical to TRBD1. V shed 3 bases, J shed 7 bases, and the junction held 5 bases outside the gene matches. CDR3 size: 15 residues. The germline gives CDR1 SGHRS, CDR2 YFSETQ. The CDR3 is CASSWAGTGNSPLHF. The CDR3 nucleotides are TGCGCCAGCAGCTGGGCCGGGACAGGGAATTCACCCCTCCACTTT. Full variable domain (remainder filled in from reference TRBV5-1 and TRBJ1-6): KAGVTQTPRYLIKTRGQQVTLSCSPISGHRSVSWYQQTPGQGLQFLFEYFSETQRNKGNFPGRFSGRQFSNSRSEMNVSTLELGDSALYLCASSWAGTGNSPLHFGNGTRLTVT.

This clonotype came up many times. V gene TRBV7-3 combines with J gene TRBJ2-3; no firm D call. CDR1 and CDR2 from the germline V gene are SGHTA and FQGTGA. This CDR3 is 12 amino acids long. Trimming took off 5 bases at V and 0 bases at J, with 3 bases between the two ends. CDR3 DNA sequence: TGTGCCAGCAGCGTAAGCACAGATACGCAGTATTTT. Its translation is CASSVSTDTQYF.